The 2 T cell receptor beta chains listed next were all sequenced from one sample in a study of blood T cell repertoires in COVID-19. The method was immunoSEQ multiplex PCR; TCRdb's version includes in-frame clones alone and lacks a portion of them. The data contain about 200,000 clones, more than 70% of them singletons. What was sequenced was PBMCs or T cells enriched from blood (not recorded which). The source is a man aged 40-55 years with acute COVID-19.

The chain is built from TRBV7-3 and TRBJ2-1, with D perhaps TRBD2 (6 bases). V was shortened by 5 bases and J by 2 bases, with 13 bases between the two germline ends. CDR1 and CDR2 from the germline V gene are SGHTA and FQGTGA. The CDR3 covers 15 residues. The CDR3 DNA is TGTGCCAGCAGCACCTCGGGACTCGCCTACAATGAGCAGTTCTTC. Translated: CASSTSGLAYNEQFF.

This clone was found a few times. The chain joins TRBV5-8 to TRBJ2-4; 9 positions match TRBD1. The CDR3 contains 17 residues. Per the germline V gene, CDR1 is SGHTS and CDR2 is YDEGEE. With V trimmed by 4 bases and J by 7 bases, 15 bases remained unmatched. The CDR3 spells CASSLPTGTGSENIQYF. The DNA of the CDR3 is TGTGCCAGCAGCCTCCCCACCGGGACAGGGTCAGAGAACATTCAGTACTTC.